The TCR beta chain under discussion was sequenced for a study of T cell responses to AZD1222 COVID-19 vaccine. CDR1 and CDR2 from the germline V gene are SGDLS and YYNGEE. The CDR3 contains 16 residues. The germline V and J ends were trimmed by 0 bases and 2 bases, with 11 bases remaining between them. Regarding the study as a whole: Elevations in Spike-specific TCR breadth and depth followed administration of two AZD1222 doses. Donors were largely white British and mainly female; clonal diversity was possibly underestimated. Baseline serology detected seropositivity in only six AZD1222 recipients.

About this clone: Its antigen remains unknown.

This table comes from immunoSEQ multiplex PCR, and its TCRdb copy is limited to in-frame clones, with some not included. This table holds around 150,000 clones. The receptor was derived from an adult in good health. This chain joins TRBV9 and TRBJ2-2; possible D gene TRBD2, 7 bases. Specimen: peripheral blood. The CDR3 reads CASSVGAGANTGELFF. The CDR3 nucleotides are TGTGCCAGCAGCGTAGGGGCGGGGGCCAACACCGGGGAGCTGTTTTTT.